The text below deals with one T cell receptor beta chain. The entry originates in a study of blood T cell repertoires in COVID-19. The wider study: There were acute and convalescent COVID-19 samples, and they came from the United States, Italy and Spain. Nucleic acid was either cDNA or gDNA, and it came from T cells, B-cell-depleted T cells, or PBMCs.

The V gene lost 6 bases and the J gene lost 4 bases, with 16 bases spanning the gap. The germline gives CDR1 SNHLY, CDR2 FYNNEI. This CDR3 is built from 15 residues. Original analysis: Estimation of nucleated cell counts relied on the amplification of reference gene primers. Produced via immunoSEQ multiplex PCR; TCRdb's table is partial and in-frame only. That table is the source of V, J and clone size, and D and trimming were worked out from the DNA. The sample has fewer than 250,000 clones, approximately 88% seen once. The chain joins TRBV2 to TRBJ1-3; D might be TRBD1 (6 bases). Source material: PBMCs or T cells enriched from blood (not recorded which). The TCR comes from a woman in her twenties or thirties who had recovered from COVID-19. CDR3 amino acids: CASRETGYLGNTIYF. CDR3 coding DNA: TGTGCCAGCAGGGAAACAGGGTATCTCGGAAACACCATATATTTT.